This paragraph covers one T cell receptor beta chain sequence. Trimming pared 0 bases from V and 3 bases from J, leaving 13 bases between. The CDR3 contains 16 residues. Germline CDR1 is SGHDT and CDR2 is YYEEEE. The record originates from a study of blood T cell repertoires in COVID-19. Study as a whole: Sites across the United States, Italy and Spain contributed samples from acute and convalescent COVID-19.

Authors' methods: Counts of nucleated cells, estimated from reference gene primer amplification, were obtained. Clones were read by immunoSEQ multiplex PCR, and TCRdb kept only the in-frame ones, dropping some. Clone size and V and J calls were adopted from that table, with D and trimming inferred from the DNA. Among over 200,000 clones listed, 75% to 90% were seen once. This clonotype originated in a man in his forties who had recovered from COVID-19. The V and J genes are TRBV5-6 and TRBJ1-5; no definite D call. The sequenced sample was PBMCs or T cells enriched from blood (not recorded which). The CDR3, as DNA: TGTGCCAGCAGCTTGGCCGGTGGGCAGTTCAATCAGCCCCAGCATTTT. Residues: CASSLAGGQFNQPQHF.